A single sample gave rise to the 27 T cell receptor beta chains below, sequenced in a study of blood T cell repertoires in COVID-19. Produced via immunoSEQ multiplex PCR; TCRdb's table is partial and in-frame only. The table lists around 160,000 clones, approximately 95% of them singletons. Sequenced material: peripheral blood. The receptors shown here come from a woman aged 60 to 75 with COVID-19, enrolled during active disease.

The chain couples TRBV6-1 to TRBJ2-2, with D hard to call. The CDR3 sequence is 13 residues long. Germline assignment: CDR1 MNHNS and CDR2 SASEGT. V was trimmed by 2 bases and J by 4 bases, leaving 5 bases between them. DNA for the CDR3: TGTGCCAGCAGTGAATCCGGCACCGGGGAGCTGTTTTTT. Amino acids: CASSESGTGELFF.

V and J are TRBV19 and TRBJ2-3, with 8 nucleotides matching TRBD2. After removal of 5 bases from V and 0 bases from J, the junction contained 4 bases not matched to a gene. Germline assignment: CDR1 LNHDA and CDR2 SQIVND (reference sequence). This CDR3 comprises 15 residues. Written as DNA, the CDR3 is TGTGCCAGTAGTTGGCGGGGGGCTAGCACAGATACGCAGTATTTT. Translating gives CASSWRGASTDTQYF.

The chain uses TRBV5-1 and TRBJ2-5, with D possibly being TRBD2 (6 bases). Trimming removed 0 bases at V and 0 bases at J, with 9 bases between. The CDR3 consists of 15 residues. Germline V gives CDR1 SGHRS, CDR2 YFSETQ. The CDR3 loop is CASSLDAGYQETQYF. As DNA, the CDR3 is TGCGCCAGCAGCTTGGACGCGGGGTACCAAGAGACCCAGTACTTC.

This clone was counted once. The V gene is TRBV9, the J gene TRBJ1-1; tentatively, D is TRBD1 (5 bases). Germline V gives CDR1 SGDLS, CDR2 YYNGEE. The CDR3 consists of 16 residues. Trimming pared 3 bases from V and 1 base from J, leaving 16 bases between. CDR3 DNA sequence: TGTGCCAGCAGCGGTCCCCGGGGGAGCGGGAACACTGAAGCTTTCTTT. This codes for CASSGPRGSGNTEAFF.

The CDR3 is CASSPAGTIAKNIQYF. Here the CDR3 DNA reads TGTGCCAGCAGCCCCGCCGGGACTATAGCCAAAAACATTCAGTACTTC. The chain links TRBV3-1 (or the pseudogene TRBV3-2) to TRBJ2-4, with 7 bases fitting TRBD2. CDR1 and CDR2 (germline): LGHDT, YNNKEL (reference sequence). This CDR3 contains 16 residues. Trimming removed 4 bases from V and 0 bases from J; junction bases left unmatched: 6.

The rearrangement joins TRBV7-3 to TRBJ2-1, with 10 bases that match TRBD2. Germline-derived CDR1 and CDR2 are SGHTA and FQGTGA. The CDR3 is made up of 15 amino acids. The junction had 3 bases not matched to a gene; V was cut back by 0 bases and J by 7 bases. The CDR3 DNA reads as TGTGCCAGCAGCTTAACTAGCGGGGGGTTTAATGAGCAGTTCTTC. Its protein product is CASSLTSGGFNEQFF.

The V gene is TRBV4-1, the J gene TRBJ1-5; tentative D call: TRBD1 (5 bases). V lost 0 bases, J lost 11 bases, and 14 bases lay in between. Germline CDR1 is MGHRA and CDR2 is YSYEKL. This CDR3 has 14 residues. In DNA, the CDR3 is TGCGCCAGCAGCCAAGAACCGGGGGTTTTGGCCCAGCATTTT. Protein product: CASSQEPGVLAQHF.

The J gene is TRBJ2-1, the V gene TRBV11-2; TRBD2 might be the D (5 bases). Germline values: CDR1 SGHAT, CDR2 FQNNGV. Trimming left V 4 bases short and J 6 bases short, with 10 bases between. The CDR3 consists of 13 residues. Here the CDR3 reads CASSSGVANEQFF. In nucleotides, the CDR3 is TGTGCCAGCAGCTCCGGGGTGGCCAATGAGCAGTTCTTC.

V gene TRBV25-1 combines with J gene TRBJ1-2; D gene ambiguous. The ends were cut back, 1 base at V and 7 bases at J, with 4 bases in the middle. CDR1 MGHDK and CDR2 SYGVNS come from the germline V gene. The CDR3 consists of 11 residues. In DNA, the CDR3 is TGTGCCAGCAGTGAATCTTTTGGCTACACCTTC. It encodes CASSESFGYTF.

The rearrangement uses TRBV4-3 and TRBJ2-1, with D maybe TRBD1 (6 bases). This CDR3 is 13 amino acids long. Trimming cost V 2 bases and J 7 bases, with 9 bases left between them. Per germline, CDR1 LGHNA and CDR2 YSLEER. CDR3 nucleotides: TGCGCCAGCAGCCAACTACAGGGTAATGAGCAGTTCTTC. Protein sequence: CASSQLQGNEQFF.

The chain combines TRBV6-1 with TRBJ1-3; D not certain. CDR1 MNHNS and CDR2 SASEGT come from the germline V gene. This CDR3 has 14 residues. The ends were cut back, 2 bases at V and 0 bases at J, with 5 bases in the middle. In DNA, the CDR3 is TGTGCCAGCAGTGAATCCCACTCTGGAAACACCATATATTTT. Translated: CASSESHSGNTIYF.

The chain links TRBV29-1 to TRBJ2-7; the match to TRBD1 covers 7 bases. The CDR3 spans 14 residues. CDR1 SQVTM and CDR2 ANQGSEA come from the germline V gene. V dropped 6 bases and J dropped 4; count of bases not matched to a gene: 12. CDR3 DNA sequence: TGCAGCGTCCTCAGACAGGGTTCCTTGTACGAGCAGTACTTC. Encoded protein: CSVLRQGSLYEQYF.

The DNA of the CDR3 is TGTGCCAGCAGCTTAGTGGGGACAGGCTCCGGTTTCGGCTATGGCTACACCTTC. Amino acid sequence: CASSLVGTGSGFGYGYTF. The chain employs TRBV7-2 and TRBJ1-2; TRBD1 agrees at 8 bases. Germline loops: CDR1 SGHTA, CDR2 FQGNSA. V lost 1 base and J lost 4; bases outside the gene matches: 14. CDR3 length: 18 amino acids.

Regarding this clone: This CDR3 is also generated by other DNA sequences in the sample. This CDR3 is CASSTTGDTEAFF. CDR3 DNA: TGTGCCAGTAGTACGACAGGGGACACTGAAGCTTTCTTT. The chain recombines TRBV19 with TRBJ1-1, with 8 bases that match TRBD1. V dropped 4 bases and J dropped 3; count of bases not matched to a gene: 1. Germline CDR1 and CDR2: LNHDA and SQIVND (reference sequence). The CDR3 length is 13 residues. Full variable domain (rest looked up from reference TRBV19 and TRBJ1-1): DGGITQSPKYLFRKEGQNVTLSCEQNLNHDAMYWYRQDPGQGLRLIYYSQIVNDFQKGDIAEGYSVSREKKESFPLTVTSAQKNPTAFYLCASSTTGDTEAFFGQGTRLTVV.

The chain carries TRBV19 and TRBJ1-1, with 7 bases aligning to TRBD1. The CDR3 consists of 15 residues. J gave up 3 bases and V 5 bases, and 9 bases lay outside the gene matches. Per germline, CDR1 LNHDA and CDR2 SQIVND (reference sequence). As DNA, the CDR3 is TGTGCCAGTAGTCCCCCGACAGGGAGAGACACTGAAGCTTTCTTT. Its translation is CASSPPTGRDTEAFF.

V gene TRBV18 combines with J gene TRBJ1-1, with a tentative D call TRBD1 (5 bases). CDR1 and CDR2 from the germline V gene are KGHSH and LQKENI. This CDR3 is 16 amino acids long. The V gene lost 3 bases and the J gene lost 2 bases, with 16 bases spanning the gap. The CDR3 nucleotides are TGTGCCAGCTCACCTAACATCCTGACAGCCAACACTGAAGCTTTCTTT. It specifies CASSPNILTANTEAFF.

This chain connects TRBV5-5 to TRBJ1-5, with a possible D match to TRBD1 (5 bases). Germline V gene data show CDR1 as SGHKS and CDR2 as YYEKEE (reference sequence). The CDR3 consists of 14 residues. Between the trimmed V and J ends, which lost 7 bases and 3 bases, there was a span of 14 bases. The CDR3 bases are TGTGCCAGCTCTAATAGGGGTCCCAATCAGCCCCAGCATTTT. Its translation is CASSNRGPNQPQHF.

This rearrangement joins TRBV4-3 to TRBJ1-1; no clear D gene. Germline CDR1 LGHNA, CDR2 YSLEER. Trimming took 0 bases from V and 11 from J, leaving 13 bases between them. The CDR3 sequence is 13 residues long. In nucleotides, the CDR3 is TGCGCCAGCAGCCAAGATCGAGGGCTGGGGGCTTTCTTT. It translates to CASSQDRGLGAFF.

The rearrangement joins TRBV13 to TRBJ2-2; the D gene is possibly TRBD2 (7 bases). V was pared by 7 bases and J by 7 bases, with 19 bases between. CDR1 and CDR2 (germline): PRHDT, FYEKMQ (reference sequence). CDR3 length equals 15 residues. CDR3 nucleotide sequence: TGTGCCAGCACCCCCGGACTAGGGGGGCTCGGGGAGCTGTTTTTT. Protein: CASTPGLGGLGELFF.

The chain has TRBV14 and TRBJ2-1; TRBD1 might be the D (5 bases). The CDR3 contains 14 residues. Trimming removed 3 bases at V and 2 bases at J, with 8 bases between. Germline CDR1 SGHDN, CDR2 FVKESK. CDR3 coding DNA: TGTGCCAGCAGCCAGTTCAGGGCCTACAATGAGCAGTTCTTC. This gives the protein CASSQFRAYNEQFF.

The chain links TRBV7-8 to TRBJ1-1; no definite D call. The CDR3 sequence is 15 residues long. V gave up 1 base and J gave up 5 bases, with 14 bases separating them. Per germline, CDR1 SGHVS and CDR2 FQNEAQ. The CDR3 DNA follows: TGTGCCAGCAGCTTAGATGTCCCCGGGGTTACTGAAGCTTTCTTT. Translating gives CASSLDVPGVTEAFF.

The V call is TRBV29-1, the J call TRBJ1-5; the match to TRBD1 covers 7 bases. The CDR3 sequence is 14 residues long. The ends lost 7 bases at V and 4 bases at J; junction bases unmatched: 10. Looked up from germline, CDR1 is SQVTM and CDR2 is ANQGSEA. The CDR3 reads CSAAPGTANQPQHF. CDR3 DNA: TGCAGCGCCGCCCCCGGGACAGCTAATCAGCCCCAGCATTTT.

V and J are TRBV10-3 and TRBJ1-1; 9 nucleotides agree with TRBD1. Germline lookup yields CDR1 ENHRY and CDR2 SYGVKD. This CDR3 has 15 residues. Germline trimming cut 8 bases from V and 5 bases from J; bases unmatched to any gene: 12. CDR3 sequence (DNA): TGTGCCATCGCTTTTGGGACAGGGTCTGGGACTGAAGCTTTCTTT. Its protein is CAIAFGTGSGTEAFF.

In this sample, this clone turned up once. This rearrangement joins TRBV2 to TRBJ1-6; 7 bases map to TRBD1. CDR1 is SNHLY and CDR2 is FYNNEI in the germline V gene. Trimming cost V 4 bases and J 9 bases; bases outside gene matches: 3. There are 13 residues in the CDR3. The CDR3 nucleotides are TGTGCCAGCAGTGGACAGGGCGGTTCACCCCTCCACTTT. It is translated as CASSGQGGSPLHF.

V and J are TRBV3-1 (or the pseudogene TRBV3-2) and TRBJ1-3; 7 bases are a match to TRBD1. The CDR3 covers 13 residues. CDR1 LGHDT and CDR2 YNNKEL come from the germline V gene (reference sequence). Trimming cost V 5 bases and J 2 bases; bases outside gene matches: 0. DNA of the CDR3: TGTGCCAGCAGCGGGACAGCTGGAAACACCATATATTTT. Translation gives CASSGTAGNTIYF.

The chain employs TRBV5-1 and TRBJ1-4; no definite D call. The V end lost 0 bases, the J end lost 7 bases, and 13 bases lay between the germline ends. From germline, CDR1 is SGHRS and CDR2 YFSETQ. CDR3 length equals 15 residues. Here the CDR3 DNA reads TGCGCCAGCAGCTTGGCCGGAGGGTCAGGTGAAAAACTGTTTTTT. It encodes CASSLAGGSGEKLFF.

The chain combines TRBV7-9 with TRBJ1-4, with 7 bases aligning to TRBD1. Germline CDR1 and CDR2: SEHNR and FQNEAQ (reference sequence). The CDR3 covers 14 residues. The ends lost 4 bases at V and 4 bases at J; junction bases unmatched: 3. CDR3 protein: CASSSGQSNEKLFF. In nucleotides, the CDR3 is TGTGCCAGCAGCTCGGGACAGAGTAATGAAAAACTGTTTTTT.